Listed below are T cell receptor beta chains from one sample, sequenced in a study of control samples from healthy donors and cancer patients. Clones were read by immunoSEQ multiplex PCR, and TCRdb kept only the in-frame ones, dropping some. The data show about 130,000 clones, 85% to 95% seen once. Sequencing input: blood. These receptors all come from a man aged 18 to 29 in good health. Both conserved end residues are part of each CDR3. A D gene is named only where the DNA matches it firmly. Rows give clone size only sometimes, using once, few, many, or a class for an expanded clone.

CDR3 DNA	CDR3 protein	J gene	D gene	V gene	clone size
TGTGCCAGTAGTCCCGAATGGACAATCTACGAGCAGTACTTC	CASSPEWTIYEQYF	TRBJ2-7	-	TRBV19	-
TGTGCCAGCAGTGACCTTGGGGGTAATTCACCCCTCCACTTT	CASSDLGGNSPLHF	TRBJ1-6	-	TRBV6-1	-
TGTGCCACCAGCAGGGAGACTGGGTGGGGCACAGATACGCAGTATTTT	CATSRETGWGTDTQYF	TRBJ2-3	-	TRBV15	-
TGTGCCTGGAGTCTTGGTGGACAGTCCTCCTACGAGCAGTACTTC	CAWSLGGQSSYEQYF	TRBJ2-7	-	TRBV30	-
TGTGCCAGCAGCCCCACCCAGGGGGTGCCCTACGAGCAGTACTTC	CASSPTQGVPYEQYF	TRBJ2-7	TRBD1	TRBV7-2	-
TGTGCCAGCAGCTTAGTGGCAGGAGACCAGCCCCAGCATTTT	CASSLVAGDQPQHF	TRBJ1-5	-	TRBV11-2	-
TGTGCCAGCAGCAAAGAATACGGGACAGGGAACCGGTGCGCCTACGAGCAGTACTTC	CASSKEYGTGNRCAYEQYF	TRBJ2-7	-	TRBV21-1	-
TGTGCCAGCAGTGAGGAATCGAGCAATCAGCCCCAGCATTTT	CASSEESSNQPQHF	TRBJ1-5	-	TRBV6-1	-
TGCGCCAGCAGCCAAGCTGGCCAGTATGGCTACACCTTC	CASSQAGQYGYTF	TRBJ1-2	-	TRBV4-1	-
TGTGCCAGCAGTGAATACCCTCGGCAGGGGTACACAGATACGCAGTATTTT	CASSEYPRQGYTDTQYF	TRBJ2-3	-	TRBV6-1	-
TGTGCCAGCAGTCCCGGAGAGAATGAAAAACTGTTTTTT	CASSPGENEKLFF	TRBJ1-4	-	TRBV12-3/TRBV12-4	once
TGTGCCAGCAGTTACTCAATACAGGGAGAAGCTTTCTTT	CASSYSIQGEAFF	TRBJ1-1	-	TRBV6-5	-
TGTGCCAGCAGCTTATATAAGGGGACTCTTATTAACACTGAAGCTTTCTTT	CASSLYKGTLINTEAFF	TRBJ1-1	-	TRBV5-5	-
TGTGCCAGCAGTTACTGTACCGGGACGGTCTGGGAGCAGTACTTC	CASSYCTGTVWEQYF	TRBJ2-7	-	TRBV6-5	-
TGTGCCAGCAGTTGGACAGGGGGCGCAGGCTATGGCTACACCTTC	CASSWTGGAGYGYTF	TRBJ1-2	TRBD1	TRBV27	-
TGTGCCAGCAGCTCCACCAGGGATAGGATGCCGGGGGAAGCTTTCTTT	CASSSTRDRMPGEAFF	TRBJ1-1	-	TRBV27	-
TGCGCCAGCAGTGAGTCGACTAGCGGGGGGACAGATACGCAGTATTTT	CASSESTSGGTDTQYF	TRBJ2-3	TRBD2	TRBV10-1	-
TGTGCCAGTAGTACTTGGACTAGAATCACAGATACGCAGTATTTT	CASSTWTRITDTQYF	TRBJ2-3	TRBD2	TRBV19	-
TGTGCCAGCAGCCAAAGCCGGGGGGCGGTCGAGCAGTACTTC	CASSQSRGAVEQYF	TRBJ2-7	-	TRBV16	few
TGTGCCAGCAGTTTGCCTACCGGGACAGGGGGTTACGAGCAGTACTTC	CASSLPTGTGGYEQYF	TRBJ2-7	TRBD1	TRBV27	-
TGTGCCAGCAGTTTAATGGCCGGGGAGCTGTTTTTT	CASSLMAGELFF	TRBJ2-2	-	TRBV12-3/TRBV12-4	-
TGTGCCAGCAGCTTAGTTAGGGGGGGACCCCATGGCTACACCTTC	CASSLVRGGPHGYTF	TRBJ1-2	-	TRBV11-2	-
TGTGCCAGCAGCGTCTCCCGGGGGGGGACCACAGATACGCAGTATTTT	CASSVSRGGTTDTQYF	TRBJ2-3	TRBD2	TRBV9	-
TGTGCCAGCAGCTTACCAGGCTCCTACGAGCAGTACTTC	CASSLPGSYEQYF	TRBJ2-7	-	TRBV7-9	-
TGTGCCAGTAGTATAAGGGGGGAAGCGATAACCACTGAAGCTTTCTTT	CASSIRGEAITTEAFF	TRBJ1-1	-	TRBV19	-
TGTGCCAGCAGCCCCGACAGGGATCAGCCCCAGCATTTT	CASSPDRDQPQHF	TRBJ1-5	TRBD1	TRBV12-3/TRBV12-4	once
TGTGCCACCACACCCCCGACAGGGGGATATGGCTACACCTTC	CATTPPTGGYGYTF	TRBJ1-2	TRBD1	TRBV19	once
TGTGCCAGCAGCGCGCCGGGACAGGGGAACGGGGAGCTGTTTTTT	CASSAPGQGNGELFF	TRBJ2-2	TRBD1	TRBV9	-
TGTGCCTGGCAGGGGGGAACGGAAAATTCACCCCTCCACTTT	CAWQGGTENSPLHF	TRBJ1-6	TRBD1	TRBV30	-
TGTGCCAGCTCACTAGGACAGTCCTACGAGCAGTACTTC	CASSLGQSYEQYF	TRBJ2-7	-	TRBV18	-
TGTGCCAGTAGTATCGGGGGCGTCACTGAAGCTTTCTTT	CASSIGGVTEAFF	TRBJ1-1	-	TRBV19	-
TGTGCCAGCAGCCGCTGGGGGACAGGGAATAATTCACCCCTCCACTTT	CASSRWGTGNNSPLHF	TRBJ1-6	TRBD1	TRBV7-9	-
TGTGCCAGCAGCGTAGGACTAGCGGGGGGGCCAAGCACAGATACGCAGTATTTT	CASSVGLAGGPSTDTQYF	TRBJ2-3	TRBD2	TRBV9	-
TGTGCCAGCAGAGCCGGGACTAGCGGGGAGCTGTTTTTT	CASRAGTSGELFF	TRBJ2-2	TRBD2	TRBV2	once
TGTGCCTGGAGCAACCCCACAGGTGCCGCTTATGGCTACACCTTC	CAWSNPTGAAYGYTF	TRBJ1-2	-	TRBV30	-
TGTGCCAGCGCCCCTGGATTAAGCTCCTATAATTCACCCCTCCACTTT	CASAPGLSSYNSPLHF	TRBJ1-6	-	TRBV2	-
TGCGCCAGCAGCCGCGATGGGGGTTTCAGCGGGGAGCTGTTTTTT	CASSRDGGFSGELFF	TRBJ2-2	-	TRBV5-1	-
TGTGCCAGCAGCTTAGGTTCGGCGATGGCCTACGAGCAGTACTTC	CASSLGSAMAYEQYF	TRBJ2-7	-	TRBV7-2	-
TGTGCCAGCAGTTATTACGGGGGGACAGATACGCAGTATTTT	CASSYYGGTDTQYF	TRBJ2-3	TRBD2	TRBV2	-
TGTGCCAGCTCACCAGGGACTAGCGCGCAAGAGACCCAGTACTTC	CASSPGTSAQETQYF	TRBJ2-5	TRBD2	TRBV18	-
TGTGCCACCAGCAGAGGAGACAAGGATGAGCAGTTCTTC	CATSRGDKDEQFF	TRBJ2-1	-	TRBV15	-
TGCGCCAGCAGCCACAAATCAAGACCGGGACAGGGACCTGTTTTCCAAGCTTTCTTT	CASSHKSRPGQGPVFQAFF	TRBJ1-1	TRBD1	TRBV4-1	-
TGTGCCAGCGAGTCGGGGGGAAACTACGAGCAGTACTTC	CASESGGNYEQYF	TRBJ2-7	TRBD2	TRBV6-5	once
TGCGCCAGCAGCACCGGGGCTAGTCCTAATTCACCCCTCCACTTT	CASSTGASPNSPLHF	TRBJ1-6	-	TRBV5-1	-
TGCAGTCCTCTTGACAGGGCCGAGCAGTACTTC	CSPLDRAEQYF	TRBJ2-7	TRBD1	TRBV20-1	-
TGCGCCAGCAGCTTGTACGGCACCTACGAGCAGTACTTC	CASSLYGTYEQYF	TRBJ2-7	-	TRBV5-1	-
TGTGCCAGCAGCCGAATCGGTGCCAATTCACCCCTCCACTTT	CASSRIGANSPLHF	TRBJ1-6	-	TRBV7-3	-
TGTGCCAGCAGCTTAGTCACCGGTGGTTTCGGCACCATATATTTT	CASSLVTGGFGTIYF	TRBJ1-3	-	TRBV7-2	-
TGTGCCAGCAGTTACGTGGGGGCGGGCACTGAAGCTTTCTTT	CASSYVGAGTEAFF	TRBJ1-1	-	TRBV6-5	-
TGTGCCAGCAGCCGAGGGGGGGGCAGGGAGTACGAGCAGTACTTC	CASSRGGGREYEQYF	TRBJ2-7	-	TRBV11-2	-